A selection of T cell receptor beta chains follows, all from one sample in a study of shared clonotypes between healthy human individuals. The table came from immunoSEQ multiplex PCR; TCRdb's copy has only in-frame clones and leaves some out. Of approximately 1.5 million clones detected, 95% to 99% appear once; the ten largest clones hold around 0.45%. The sequencing sample was made of naive CD4+ T cells sorted from blood. These receptor sequences come from a man aged 30 to 39 in good health. Each CDR3 is given without its conserved first and last residue.

v_gene: TRBV5-6; j_gene: TRBJ2-3; CDR3aa: ASSLVAGGRTDTQY
v_gene: TRBV29-1; j_gene: TRBJ2-7; CDR3aa: SVGLALGIEQY
v_gene: TRBV5-1; j_gene: TRBJ2-1; CDR3aa: ASSLELVVDEQF
v_gene: TRBV18; j_gene: TRBJ1-5; CDR3aa: ASSPRRGEQPQH
v_gene: TRBV5-6; j_gene: TRBJ2-1; CDR3aa: ASSAGLADYNEQF
v_gene: TRBV14; j_gene: TRBJ2-1; CDR3aa: ASSQGSGKRTEQF
v_gene: TRBV6-1; j_gene: TRBJ2-7; CDR3aa: ASSVYTTGSRWEQY
v_gene: TRBV9; j_gene: TRBJ2-1; CDR3aa: ASSPGLAGESGSYNEQF
v_gene: TRBV7-6; j_gene: TRBJ2-7; CDR3aa: ASSLESYEQY
v_gene: TRBV18; j_gene: TRBJ2-1; CDR3aa: ASLINNEQF
v_gene: TRBV7-9; j_gene: TRBJ2-3; CDR3aa: ASSWNRGDTQY
v_gene: TRBV19; j_gene: TRBJ2-7; CDR3aa: ASSILQKSYEQY
v_gene: TRBV14; j_gene: TRBJ2-1; CDR3aa: ASSQEWLAGGNEQF
v_gene: TRBV29-1; j_gene: TRBJ2-5; CDR3aa: SVVSPLQETQY
v_gene: TRBV6-6; j_gene: TRBJ2-3; CDR3aa: ASSYFLDREY
v_gene: TRBV30; j_gene: TRBJ2-1; CDR3aa: AWGTSGGNEQF
v_gene: TRBV6-6; j_gene: TRBJ1-1; CDR3aa: ASTPMQHTEAF
v_gene: TRBV9; j_gene: TRBJ2-1; CDR3aa: ASSVEEGWGYNEQF
v_gene: TRBV5-4; j_gene: TRBJ1-2; CDR3aa: ASSFPQGGNYGYT
v_gene: TRBV11-2; j_gene: TRBJ2-3; CDR3aa: ASSVDGTSGRITDTQY
v_gene: TRBV28; j_gene: TRBJ1-5; CDR3aa: ASTFGRGRNQPQH
v_gene: TRBV2; j_gene: TRBJ2-4; CDR3aa: ASRAPGLAALAKNIQY
v_gene: TRBV6-1; j_gene: TRBJ2-7; CDR3aa: ASSEDSGPSYEQY
v_gene: TRBV29-1; j_gene: TRBJ2-3; CDR3aa: SVPRASATDTQY
v_gene: TRBV7-9; j_gene: TRBJ1-1; CDR3aa: ASSPTGVEMNTEAF
v_gene: TRBV18; j_gene: TRBJ2-7; CDR3aa: ASSPPPGQGYEQY
v_gene: TRBV6-1; j_gene: TRBJ2-1; CDR3aa: ASSEVAGGYNEQF
v_gene: TRBV2; j_gene: TRBJ2-1; CDR3aa: ASSPRDTHNEQF
v_gene: TRBV7-8; j_gene: TRBJ2-7; CDR3aa: ASSSGLAGPYEQY
v_gene: TRBV7-8; j_gene: TRBJ2-2; CDR3aa: ASSPVHTGELF
v_gene: TRBV10-3; j_gene: TRBJ2-3; CDR3aa: AISESPSSGGPTDTQY
v_gene: TRBV7-2; j_gene: TRBJ2-5; CDR3aa: ASSLLSGSPETQY
v_gene: TRBV7-9; j_gene: TRBJ1-1; CDR3aa: ASSLGTGFAEAF
v_gene: TRBV18; j_gene: TRBJ1-1; CDR3aa: ASSPPGGRTEAF
v_gene: TRBV5-4; j_gene: TRBJ2-2; CDR3aa: ASSLVSTGELF
v_gene: TRBV2; j_gene: TRBJ2-1; CDR3aa: ASSRRTSGSSEQF
v_gene: TRBV10-3; j_gene: TRBJ2-3; CDR3aa: AISGLAGGGSDTQY
v_gene: TRBV7-2; j_gene: TRBJ1-2; CDR3aa: ASSLGQGPPPNYGYT
v_gene: TRBV4-1; j_gene: TRBJ1-5; CDR3aa: ASRDRAFYSNQPQH
v_gene: TRBV5-1; j_gene: TRBJ2-1; CDR3aa: ASSLVTGGRAIGEQF
v_gene: TRBV4-3; j_gene: TRBJ2-1; CDR3aa: ASSQDIAPAYNEQF
v_gene: TRBV10-1; j_gene: TRBJ1-1; CDR3aa: ASSGHKNTEAF
v_gene: TRBV7-2; j_gene: TRBJ2-7; CDR3aa: ASSLPGGVPLHYEQY